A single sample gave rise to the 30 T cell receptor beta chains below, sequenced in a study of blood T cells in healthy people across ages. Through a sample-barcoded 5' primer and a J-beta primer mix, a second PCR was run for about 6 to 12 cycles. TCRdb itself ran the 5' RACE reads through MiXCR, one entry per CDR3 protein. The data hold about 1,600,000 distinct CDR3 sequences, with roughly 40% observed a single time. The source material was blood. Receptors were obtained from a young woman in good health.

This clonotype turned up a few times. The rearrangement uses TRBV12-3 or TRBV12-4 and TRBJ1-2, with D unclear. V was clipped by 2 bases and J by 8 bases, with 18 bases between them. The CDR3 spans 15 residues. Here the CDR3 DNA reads TGTGCCAGCAGTTTATCTATCGGGGATTCTGGGGGCTACACCTTC. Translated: CASSLSIGDSGGYTF.

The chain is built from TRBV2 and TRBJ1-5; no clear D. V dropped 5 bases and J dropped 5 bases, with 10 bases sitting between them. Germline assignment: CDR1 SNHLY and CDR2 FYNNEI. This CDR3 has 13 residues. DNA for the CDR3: TGTGCCAGCAGTAGCCATGAGGATCAGCCCCAGCATTTT. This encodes CASSSHEDQPQHF.

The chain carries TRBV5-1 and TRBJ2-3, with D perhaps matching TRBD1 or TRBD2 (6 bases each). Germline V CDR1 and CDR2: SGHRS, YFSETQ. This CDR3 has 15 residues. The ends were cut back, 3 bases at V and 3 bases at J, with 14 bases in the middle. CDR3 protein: CASSSGEEDTDTQYF. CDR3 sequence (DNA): TGCGCCAGCAGCTCAGGGGAGGAGGATACAGATACGCAGTATTTT.

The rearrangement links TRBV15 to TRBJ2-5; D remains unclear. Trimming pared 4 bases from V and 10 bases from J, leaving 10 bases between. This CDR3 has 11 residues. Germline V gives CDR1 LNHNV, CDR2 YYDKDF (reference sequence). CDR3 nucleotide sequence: TGTGCCACCAGCAACCGGGCTGTCCAGTACTTC. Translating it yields CATSNRAVQYF.

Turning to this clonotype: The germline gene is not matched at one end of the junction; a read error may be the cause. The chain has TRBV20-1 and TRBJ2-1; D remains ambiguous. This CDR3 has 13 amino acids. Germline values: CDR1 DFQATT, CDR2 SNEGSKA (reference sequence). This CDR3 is CSARGFRDNGQFF. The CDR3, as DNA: TGCAGTGCTAGAGGGTTCCGCGATAATGGGCAGTTCTTC.

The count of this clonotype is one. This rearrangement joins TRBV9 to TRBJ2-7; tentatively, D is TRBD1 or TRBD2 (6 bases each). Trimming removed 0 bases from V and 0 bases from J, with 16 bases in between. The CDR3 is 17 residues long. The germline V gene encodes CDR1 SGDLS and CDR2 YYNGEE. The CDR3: CASSVERGAADSYEQYF. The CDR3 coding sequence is TGTGCCAGCAGCGTAGAAAGGGGGGCGGCTGACTCCTACGAGCAGTACTTC.

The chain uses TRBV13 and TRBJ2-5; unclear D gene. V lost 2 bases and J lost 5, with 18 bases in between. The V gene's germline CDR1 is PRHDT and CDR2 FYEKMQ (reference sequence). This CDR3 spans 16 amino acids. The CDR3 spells CASSLLSEWRTETQYF. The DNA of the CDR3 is TGTGCCAGCAGCTTACTCAGTGAGTGGCGGACGGAGACCCAGTACTTC.

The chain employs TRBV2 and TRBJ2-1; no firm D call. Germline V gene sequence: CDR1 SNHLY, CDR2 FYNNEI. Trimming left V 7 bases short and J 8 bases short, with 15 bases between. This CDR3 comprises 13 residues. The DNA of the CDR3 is TGTGCCAGCAAGGTTTCTCCGTTAGATGAGCAGTTCTTC. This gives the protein CASKVSPLDEQFF.

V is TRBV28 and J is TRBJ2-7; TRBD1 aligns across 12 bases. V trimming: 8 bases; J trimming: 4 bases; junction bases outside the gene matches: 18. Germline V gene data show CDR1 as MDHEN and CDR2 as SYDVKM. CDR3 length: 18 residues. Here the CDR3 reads CASPSGSTGTGGLYEQYF. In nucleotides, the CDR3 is TGTGCCAGCCCCTCAGGAAGTACCGGGACAGGGGGCTTGTACGAGCAGTACTTC. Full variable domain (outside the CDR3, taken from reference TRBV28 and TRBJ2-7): DVKVTQSSRYLVKRTGEKVFLECVQDMDHENMFWYRQDPGLGLRLIYFSYDVKMKEKGDIPEGYSVSREKKERFSLILESASTNQTSMYLCASPSGSTGTGGLYEQYFGPGTRLTVT.

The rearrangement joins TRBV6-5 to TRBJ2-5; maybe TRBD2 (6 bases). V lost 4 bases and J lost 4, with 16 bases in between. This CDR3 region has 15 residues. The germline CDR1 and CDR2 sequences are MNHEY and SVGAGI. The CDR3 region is CASSFSGNQGETQYF. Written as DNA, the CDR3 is TGTGCCAGCAGTTTTAGCGGCAACCAAGGAGAGACCCAGTACTTC.

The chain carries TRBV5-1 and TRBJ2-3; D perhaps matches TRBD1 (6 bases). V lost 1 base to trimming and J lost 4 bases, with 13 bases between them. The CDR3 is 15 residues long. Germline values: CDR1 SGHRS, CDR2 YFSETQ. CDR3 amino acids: CASSLLQGGADTQYF. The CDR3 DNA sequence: TGCGCCAGCAGCTTGCTACAGGGTGGGGCAGATACGCAGTATTTT. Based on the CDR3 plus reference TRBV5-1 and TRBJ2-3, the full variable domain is KAGVTQTPRYLIKTRGQQVTLSCSPISGHRSVSWYQQTPGQGLQFLFEYFSETQRNKGNFPGRFSGRQFSNSRSEMNVSTLELGDSALYLCASSLLQGGADTQYFGPGTRLTVL.

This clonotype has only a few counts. The CDR3 coding sequence is TGTGCCAGCAGCCTTAGAGGGGGTGACAACGTCCTGACTTTC. This translates into CASSLRGGDNVLTF. V usage is TRBV14 and J usage is TRBJ2-6; D may be TRBD1 (6 bases). CDR3 size: 14 residues. Looked up from germline, CDR1 is SGHDN and CDR2 is FVKESK. Between the trimmed V and J ends, which lost 4 bases and 9 bases, there was a span of 13 bases. The full variable domain, its missing parts supplied by reference TRBV14 and TRBJ2-6, is EAGVTQFPSHSVIEKGQTVTLRCDPISGHDNLYWYRRVMGKEIKFLLHFVKESKQDESGMPNNRFLAERTGGTYSTLKVQPAELEDSGVYFCASSLRGGDNVLTFGAGSRLTVL.

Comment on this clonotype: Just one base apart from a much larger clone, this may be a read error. CDR3 bases: TGTGCCAGCAGGGGGGGGGCCTACAATGAGCAGTACTTC. Residues: CASRGGAYNEQYF. This chain links TRBV28 with TRBJ2-5; TRBD2 might be the D (7 bases). Germline assignment: CDR1 MDHEN and CDR2 SYDVKM. The V end was cut by 6 bases, the J end by 11 bases, with 19 bases between. The CDR3 has 13 residues.

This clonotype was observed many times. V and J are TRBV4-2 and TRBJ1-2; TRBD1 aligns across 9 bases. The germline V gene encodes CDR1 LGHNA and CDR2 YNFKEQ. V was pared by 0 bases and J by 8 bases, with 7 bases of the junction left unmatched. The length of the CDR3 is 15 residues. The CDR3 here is CASSQERGQGYGYTF. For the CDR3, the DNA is TGTGCCAGCAGCCAAGAAAGGGGACAGGGTTACGGCTACACCTTC.

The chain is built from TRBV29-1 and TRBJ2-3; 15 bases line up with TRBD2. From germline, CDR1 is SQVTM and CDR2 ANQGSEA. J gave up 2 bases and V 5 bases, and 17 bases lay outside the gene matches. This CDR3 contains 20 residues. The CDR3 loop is CSVSGLAGGPGTGNTDTQYF. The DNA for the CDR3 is TGCAGCGTTAGCGGACTAGCGGGAGGGCCCGGCACCGGGAACACAGATACGCAGTATTTT.

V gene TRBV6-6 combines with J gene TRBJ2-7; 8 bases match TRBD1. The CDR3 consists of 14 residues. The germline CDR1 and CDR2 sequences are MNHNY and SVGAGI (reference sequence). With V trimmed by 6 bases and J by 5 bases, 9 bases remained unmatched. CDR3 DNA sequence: TGTGCCAGCAGCTATGAACCAGGGGGCCACGAGCAGTACTTC. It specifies CASSYEPGGHEQYF.

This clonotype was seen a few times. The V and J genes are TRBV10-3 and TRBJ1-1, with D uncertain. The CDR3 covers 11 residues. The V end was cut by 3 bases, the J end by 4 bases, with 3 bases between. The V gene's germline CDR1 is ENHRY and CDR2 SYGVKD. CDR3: CAISDVTEAFF. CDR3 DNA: TGTGCCATCAGTGATGTCACTGAAGCTTTCTTT.

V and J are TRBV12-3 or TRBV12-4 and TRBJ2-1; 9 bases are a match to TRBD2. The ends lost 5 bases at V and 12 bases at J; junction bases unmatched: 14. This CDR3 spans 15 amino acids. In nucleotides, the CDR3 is TGTGCCAGCAGTCAGACTGGCGGGAGGGCCCCGGGGCAGTTCTTC. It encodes CASSQTGGRAPGQFF.

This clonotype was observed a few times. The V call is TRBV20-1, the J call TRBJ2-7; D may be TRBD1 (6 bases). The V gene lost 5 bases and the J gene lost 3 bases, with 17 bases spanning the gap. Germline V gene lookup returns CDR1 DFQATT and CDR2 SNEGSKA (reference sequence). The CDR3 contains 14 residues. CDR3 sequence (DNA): TGCAGTGCTGCACGACAGGACGTATTCTACGAGCAGTACTTC. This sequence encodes CSAARQDVFYEQYF.

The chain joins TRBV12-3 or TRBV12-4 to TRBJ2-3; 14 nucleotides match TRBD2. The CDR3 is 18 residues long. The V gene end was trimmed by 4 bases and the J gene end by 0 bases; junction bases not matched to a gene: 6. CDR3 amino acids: CASSYGLAGGPSTDTQYF. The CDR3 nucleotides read TGTGCCAGCAGTTACGGACTAGCGGGGGGACCTAGCACAGATACGCAGTATTTT.

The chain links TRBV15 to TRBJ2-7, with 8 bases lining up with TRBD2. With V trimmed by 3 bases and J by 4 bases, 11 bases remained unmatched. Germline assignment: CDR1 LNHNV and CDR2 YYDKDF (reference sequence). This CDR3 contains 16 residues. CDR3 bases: TGTGCCACCAGCAGGGATCGGAGCGGGAGTGGATACGAGCAGTACTTC. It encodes CATSRDRSGSGYEQYF.

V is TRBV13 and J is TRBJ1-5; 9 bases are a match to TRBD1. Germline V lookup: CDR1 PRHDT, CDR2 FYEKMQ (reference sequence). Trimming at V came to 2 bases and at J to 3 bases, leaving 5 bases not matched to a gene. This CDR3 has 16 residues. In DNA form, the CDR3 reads TGTGCCAGCAGCTTATCGGGACAGGGAATCAATCAGCCCCAGCATTTT. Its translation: CASSLSGQGINQPQHF. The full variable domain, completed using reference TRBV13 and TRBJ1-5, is AAGVIQSPRHLIKEKRETATLKCYPIPRHDTVYWYQQGPGQDPQFLISFYEKMQSDKGSIPDRFSAQQFSDYHSELNMSSLELGDSALYFCASSLSGQGINQPQHFGDGTRLSIL.

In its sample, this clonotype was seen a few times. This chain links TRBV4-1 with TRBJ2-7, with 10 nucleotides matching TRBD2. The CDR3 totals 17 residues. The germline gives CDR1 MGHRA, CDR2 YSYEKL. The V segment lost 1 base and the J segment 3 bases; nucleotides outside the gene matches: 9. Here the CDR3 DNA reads TGCGCCAGCAGCCAAGGAGGGACAAGCGGGAGGGACTACGAGCAGTACTTC. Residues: CASSQGGTSGRDYEQYF.

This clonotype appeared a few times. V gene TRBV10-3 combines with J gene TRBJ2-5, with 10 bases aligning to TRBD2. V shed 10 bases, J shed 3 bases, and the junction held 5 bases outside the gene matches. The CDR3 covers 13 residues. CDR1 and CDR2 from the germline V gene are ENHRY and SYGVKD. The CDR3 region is CATSLAGEETQYF. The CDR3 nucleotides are TGTGCCACGTCCCTAGCGGGGGAAGAGACCCAGTACTTC.

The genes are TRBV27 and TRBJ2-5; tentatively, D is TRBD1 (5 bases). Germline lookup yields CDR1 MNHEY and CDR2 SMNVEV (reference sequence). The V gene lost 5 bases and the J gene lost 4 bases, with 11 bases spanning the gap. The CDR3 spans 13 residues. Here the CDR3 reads CASSQGKTETQYF. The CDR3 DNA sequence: TGTGCCAGCAGTCAGGGAAAGACAGAGACCCAGTACTTC.

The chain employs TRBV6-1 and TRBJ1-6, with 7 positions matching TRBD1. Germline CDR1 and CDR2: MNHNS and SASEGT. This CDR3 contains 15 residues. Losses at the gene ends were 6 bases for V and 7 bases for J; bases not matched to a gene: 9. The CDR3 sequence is CASSPTGPSNSPLHF. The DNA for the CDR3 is TGTGCCAGCAGCCCGACAGGGCCCTCAAATTCACCCCTCCACTTT.

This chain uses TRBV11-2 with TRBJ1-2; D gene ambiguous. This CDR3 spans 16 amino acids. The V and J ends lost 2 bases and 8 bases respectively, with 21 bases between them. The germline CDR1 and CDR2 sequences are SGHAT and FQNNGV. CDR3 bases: TGTGCCAGCAGCTTAATGGAGAGAAGACGGAGGTACGGCTACACCTTC. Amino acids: CASSLMERRRRYGYTF.

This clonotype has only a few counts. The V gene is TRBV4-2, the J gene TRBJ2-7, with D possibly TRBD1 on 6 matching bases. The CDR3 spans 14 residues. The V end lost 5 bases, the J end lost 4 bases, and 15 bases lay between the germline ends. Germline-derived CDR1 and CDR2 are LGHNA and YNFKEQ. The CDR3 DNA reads TGTGCCAGCAGCAGCAACAACAGGGCGTACGAGCAGTACTTC. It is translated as CASSSNNRAYEQYF.

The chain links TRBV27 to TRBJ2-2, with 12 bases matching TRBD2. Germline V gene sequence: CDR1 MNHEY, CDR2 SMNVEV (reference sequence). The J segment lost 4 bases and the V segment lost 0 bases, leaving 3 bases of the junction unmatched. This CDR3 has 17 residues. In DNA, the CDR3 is TGTGCCAGCAGTTTATCGGGGGGACTAGCGGGCACCGGGGAGCTGTTTTTT. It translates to CASSLSGGLAGTGELFF.

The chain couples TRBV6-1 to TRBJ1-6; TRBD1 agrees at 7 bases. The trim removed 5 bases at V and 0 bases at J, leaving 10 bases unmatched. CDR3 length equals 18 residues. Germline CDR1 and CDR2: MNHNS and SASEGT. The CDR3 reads CASSPFLGQSSYNSPLHF. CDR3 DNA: TGTGCCAGCAGTCCATTCCTGGGACAGTCCTCCTATAATTCACCCCTCCACTTT.